This TCR beta chain was captured in a study of OX40 agonist ivuxolimab in advanced cancers. Across the whole study: Patients treated during dose escalation were battling hepatocellular carcinoma, melanoma, renal cell or head and neck cancer. Broader study findings: Clonal expansion among partial responders at 0.1-3.0 mg/kg ranked near the lowest.

Sequencing used immunoSEQ multiplex PCR; TCRdb keeps in-frame clones, though not all of them. The repertoire consists of 25,000 to 40,000 clones, with roughly 81% occurring once and the leading ten covering about 20%. Note on this clone: Its antigen is unidentified.

Autoimmune disease history or systemic immunosuppression led to patient exclusion. V was trimmed by 6 bases and J by 2 bases, leaving 18 bases between them. Germline values: CDR1 KGHSH, CDR2 LQKENI. The CDR3 has 16 residues. The sequence derives from an adult with an advanced solid tumor such as melanoma, head and neck, liver or kidney cancer. The chain recombines TRBV18 with TRBJ2-3, with D tentatively TRBD1 or TRBD2 (5 bases each). This material consisted of CD4+ or CD8+ T cells sorted from blood, taken in a trial of the OX40 agonist ivuxolimab. CDR3 DNA: TGTGCCAGCTCCCGGGACGTTGTTGAATTCACAGATACGCAGTATTTT. Its translation: CASSRDVVEFTDTQYF.